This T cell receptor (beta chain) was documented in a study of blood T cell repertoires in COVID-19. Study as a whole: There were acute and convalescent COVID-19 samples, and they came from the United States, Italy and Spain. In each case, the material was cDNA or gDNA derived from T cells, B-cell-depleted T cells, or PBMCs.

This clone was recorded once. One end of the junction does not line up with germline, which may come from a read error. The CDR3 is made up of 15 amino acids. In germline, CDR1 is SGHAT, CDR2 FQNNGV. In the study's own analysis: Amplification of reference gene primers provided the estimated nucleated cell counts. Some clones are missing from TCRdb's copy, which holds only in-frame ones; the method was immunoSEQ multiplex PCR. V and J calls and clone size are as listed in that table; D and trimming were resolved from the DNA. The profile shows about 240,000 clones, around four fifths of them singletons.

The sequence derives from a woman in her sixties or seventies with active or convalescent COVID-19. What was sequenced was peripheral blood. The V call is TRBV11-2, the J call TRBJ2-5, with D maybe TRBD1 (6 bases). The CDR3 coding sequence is TGTGCCAGCAGCGTCCCCAACAGGGCACAAGGGACCCAGTACTTC. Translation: CASSVPNRAQGTQYF.